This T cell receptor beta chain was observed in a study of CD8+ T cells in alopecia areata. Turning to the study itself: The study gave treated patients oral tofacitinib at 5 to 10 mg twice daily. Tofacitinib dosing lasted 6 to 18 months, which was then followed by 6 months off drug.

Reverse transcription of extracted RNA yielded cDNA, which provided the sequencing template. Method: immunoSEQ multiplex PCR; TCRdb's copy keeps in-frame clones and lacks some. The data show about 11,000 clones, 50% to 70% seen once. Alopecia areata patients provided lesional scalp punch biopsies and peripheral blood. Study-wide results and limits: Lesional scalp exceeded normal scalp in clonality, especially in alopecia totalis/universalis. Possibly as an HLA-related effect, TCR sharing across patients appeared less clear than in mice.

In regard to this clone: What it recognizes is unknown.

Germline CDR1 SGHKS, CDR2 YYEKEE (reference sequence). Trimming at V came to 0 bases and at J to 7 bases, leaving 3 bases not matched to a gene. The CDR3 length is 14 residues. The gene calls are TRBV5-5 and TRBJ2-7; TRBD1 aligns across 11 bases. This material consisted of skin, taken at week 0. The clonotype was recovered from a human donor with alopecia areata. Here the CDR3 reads CASSLADRGLEQYF. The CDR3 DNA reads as TGTGCCAGCAGCTTGGCGGACAGGGGGCTGGAGCAGTACTTC.